The entry below describes one TCR beta chain. Its matching antigen is unknown. The PCR had 60 Vbeta and 13 Jbeta primers. Data came from immunoSEQ multiplex PCR; TCRdb stores just in-frame clones and leaves some out. In total, the table holds more than 75,000 clones. This entry belongs to a study of cytomegalovirus exposure and HLA in healthy donors. The wider study: Clustering assigned 81% of the roughly 380 genotyped donors to the Caucasian-associated ancestry cluster.

This CDR3 is 18 amino acids long. The germline V gene encodes CDR1 SGHVS and CDR2 FNYEAQ. V lost 3 bases, J lost 3 bases, and 11 bases stayed unmatched. Regarding the study as a whole: Researchers reported from a later analysis that most CMV-associated TCR beta chains appeared HLA-restricted. Analysis performed later found more than 15,000 TCR beta sequences associated with HLA alleles at 0.05 false discovery rate.

The gene calls are TRBV7-6 and TRBJ1-2; 12 bases map to TRBD1. The receptor was derived from a man between 50 and 59 years old in good health and CMV-seropositive. Material for sequencing was PBMCs. This CDR3 reads CASSFAGTGGSWDYGYTF. Written as DNA, the CDR3 is TGTGCCAGCAGCTTTGCGGGGACAGGGGGCTCTTGGGACTATGGCTACACCTTC.